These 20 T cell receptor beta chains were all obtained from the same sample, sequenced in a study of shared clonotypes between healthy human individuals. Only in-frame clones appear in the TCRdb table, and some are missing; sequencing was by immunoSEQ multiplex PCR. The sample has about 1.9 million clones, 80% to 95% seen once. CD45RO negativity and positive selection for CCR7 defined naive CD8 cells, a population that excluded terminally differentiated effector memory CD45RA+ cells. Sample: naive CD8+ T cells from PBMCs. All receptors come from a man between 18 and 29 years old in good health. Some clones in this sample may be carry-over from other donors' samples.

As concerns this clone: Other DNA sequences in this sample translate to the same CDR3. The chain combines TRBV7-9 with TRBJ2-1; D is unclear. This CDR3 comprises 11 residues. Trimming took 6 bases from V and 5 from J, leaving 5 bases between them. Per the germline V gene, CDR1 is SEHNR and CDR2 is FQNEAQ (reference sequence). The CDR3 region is CASRVDNEQFF. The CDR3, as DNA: TGTGCCAGCAGAGTGGACAATGAGCAGTTCTTC. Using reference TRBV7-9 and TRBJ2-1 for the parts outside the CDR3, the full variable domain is DTGVSQNPRHKITKRGQNVTFRCDPISEHNRLYWYRQTLGQGPEFLTYFQNEAQLEKSRLLSDRFSAERPKGSFSTLEIQRTEQGDSAMYLCASRVDNEQFFGPGTRLTVL.

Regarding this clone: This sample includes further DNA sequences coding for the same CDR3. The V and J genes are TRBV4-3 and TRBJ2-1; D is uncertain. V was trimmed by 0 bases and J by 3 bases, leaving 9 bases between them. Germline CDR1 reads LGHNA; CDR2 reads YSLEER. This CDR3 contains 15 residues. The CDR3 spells CASSQDRAGYNEQFF. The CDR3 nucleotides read TGCGCCAGCAGCCAAGATAGGGCCGGCTACAATGAGCAGTTCTTC.

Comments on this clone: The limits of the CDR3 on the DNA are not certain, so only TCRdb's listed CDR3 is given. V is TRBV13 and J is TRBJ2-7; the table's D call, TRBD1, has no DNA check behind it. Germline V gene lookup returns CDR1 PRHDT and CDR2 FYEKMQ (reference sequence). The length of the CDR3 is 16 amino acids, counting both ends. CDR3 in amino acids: CASSLFGPGGSDEQYF.

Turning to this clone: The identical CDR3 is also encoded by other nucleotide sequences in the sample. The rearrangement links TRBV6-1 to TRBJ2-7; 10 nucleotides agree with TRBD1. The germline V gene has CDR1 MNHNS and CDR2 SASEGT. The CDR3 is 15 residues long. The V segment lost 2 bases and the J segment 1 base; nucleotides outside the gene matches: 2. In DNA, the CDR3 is TGTGCCAGCAGTGAATGGACAGGGGGGTCCTACGAGCAGTACTTC. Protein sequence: CASSEWTGGSYEQYF.

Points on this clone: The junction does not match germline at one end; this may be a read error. The CDR3 region is CASSVVTGPMKTEAFF. CDR3 bases: TGTGCCAGCAGCGTAGTAACAGGACCGATGAAAACTGAAGCTTTCTTT. The chain joins TRBV9 to TRBJ1-1; TRBD1 might be the D (5 bases). Germline CDR1 and CDR2: SGDLS and YYNGEE. The CDR3 is 16 amino acids.

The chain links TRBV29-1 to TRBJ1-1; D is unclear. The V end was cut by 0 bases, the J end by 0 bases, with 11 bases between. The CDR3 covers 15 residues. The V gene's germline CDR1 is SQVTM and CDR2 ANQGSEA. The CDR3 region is CSVEDGVRLNTEAFF. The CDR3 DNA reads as TGCAGCGTTGAAGACGGGGTCAGATTGAACACTGAAGCTTTCTTT.

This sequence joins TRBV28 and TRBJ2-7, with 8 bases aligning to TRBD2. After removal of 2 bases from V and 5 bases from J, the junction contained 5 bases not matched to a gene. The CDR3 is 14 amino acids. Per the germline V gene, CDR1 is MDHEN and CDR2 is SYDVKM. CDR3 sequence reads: CASSLSGSRNEQYF. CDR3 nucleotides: TGTGCCAGCAGTTTAAGCGGGAGTAGGAACGAGCAGTACTTC.

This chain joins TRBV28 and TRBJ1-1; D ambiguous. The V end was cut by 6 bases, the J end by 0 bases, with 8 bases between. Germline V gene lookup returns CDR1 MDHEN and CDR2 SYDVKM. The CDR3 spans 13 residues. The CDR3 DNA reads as TGTGCCAGCAGCAAGACACTGAACACTGAAGCTTTCTTT. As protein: CASSKTLNTEAFF. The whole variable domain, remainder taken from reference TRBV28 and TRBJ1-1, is DVKVTQSSRYLVKRTGEKVFLECVQDMDHENMFWYRQDPGLGLRLIYFSYDVKMKEKGDIPEGYSVSREKKERFSLILESASTNQTSMYLCASSKTLNTEAFFGQGTRLTVV.

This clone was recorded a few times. CDR3 nucleotide sequence: TGTGCCAGCAGCCCCGCGGTAAGGGTCACTGAAGCTTTCTTT. Protein product: CASSPAVRVTEAFF. The chain carries TRBV9 and TRBJ1-1; no clear D gene. The CDR3 extends over 14 amino acids. Germline assignment: CDR1 SGDLS and CDR2 YYNGEE. V shed 4 bases and J shed 4 bases, with 14 bases lying between them.

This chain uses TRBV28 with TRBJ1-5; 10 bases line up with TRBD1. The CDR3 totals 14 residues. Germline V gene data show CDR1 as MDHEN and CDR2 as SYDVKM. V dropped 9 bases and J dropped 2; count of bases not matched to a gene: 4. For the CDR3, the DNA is TGTGCCAGTACCGGGACAGGGGGCAATCAGCCCCAGCATTTT. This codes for CASTGTGGNQPQHF.

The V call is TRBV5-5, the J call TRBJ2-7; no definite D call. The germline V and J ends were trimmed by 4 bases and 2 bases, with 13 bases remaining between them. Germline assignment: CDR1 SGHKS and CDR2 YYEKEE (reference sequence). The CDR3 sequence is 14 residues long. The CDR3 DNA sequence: TGTGCCAGCAGCGCCCCCGAGGTCCCCTACGAGCAGTACTTC. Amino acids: CASSAPEVPYEQYF.

The CDR3 reads CSALVGQLGGNTIYF. Here the CDR3 DNA reads TGCAGCGCCCTGGTCGGACAGCTGGGGGGAAACACCATATATTTT. V is TRBV29-1 and J is TRBJ1-3; D perhaps matches TRBD1 (6 bases). This CDR3 contains 15 residues. Looked up from germline, CDR1 is SQVTM and CDR2 is ANQGSEA. V was trimmed by 7 bases and J by 4 bases, leaving 20 bases between them.

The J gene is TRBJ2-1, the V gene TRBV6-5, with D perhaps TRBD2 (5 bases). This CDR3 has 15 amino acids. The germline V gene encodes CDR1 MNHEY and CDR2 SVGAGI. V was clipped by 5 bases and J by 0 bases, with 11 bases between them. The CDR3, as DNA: TGTGCCAGCAGTCACACGGGGAGCTCCTACAATGAGCAGTTCTTC. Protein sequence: CASSHTGSSYNEQFF.

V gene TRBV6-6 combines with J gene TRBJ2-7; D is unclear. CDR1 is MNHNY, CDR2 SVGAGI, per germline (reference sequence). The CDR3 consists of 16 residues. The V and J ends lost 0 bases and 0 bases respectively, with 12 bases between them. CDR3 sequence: CASSYSEAVPSYEQYF. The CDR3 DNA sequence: TGTGCCAGCAGTTACTCTGAGGCGGTTCCCTCCTACGAGCAGTACTTC.

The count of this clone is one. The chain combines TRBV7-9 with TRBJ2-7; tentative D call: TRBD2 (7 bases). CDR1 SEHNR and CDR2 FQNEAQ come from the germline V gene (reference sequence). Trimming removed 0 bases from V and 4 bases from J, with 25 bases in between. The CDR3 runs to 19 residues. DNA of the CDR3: TGTGCCAGCAGCTTAGCCAAAACTCAGCGGGACACAAGTCCTTACGAGCAGTACTTC. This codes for CASSLAKTQRDTSPYEQYF.

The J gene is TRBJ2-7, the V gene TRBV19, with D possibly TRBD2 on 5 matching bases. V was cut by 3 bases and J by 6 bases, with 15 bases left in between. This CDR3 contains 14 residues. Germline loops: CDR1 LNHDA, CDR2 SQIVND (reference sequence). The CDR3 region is CASSIGLSRPEQYF. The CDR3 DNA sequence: TGTGCCAGTAGTATTGGACTCTCCAGGCCCGAGCAGTACTTC.

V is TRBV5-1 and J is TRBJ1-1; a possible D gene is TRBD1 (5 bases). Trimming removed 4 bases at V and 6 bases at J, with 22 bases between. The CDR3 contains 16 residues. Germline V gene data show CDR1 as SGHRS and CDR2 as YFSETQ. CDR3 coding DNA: TGCGCCAGCAGCCTGAGCGGAAGACAGCGGGCGGCTGAAGCTTTCTTT. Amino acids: CASSLSGRQRAAEAFF.

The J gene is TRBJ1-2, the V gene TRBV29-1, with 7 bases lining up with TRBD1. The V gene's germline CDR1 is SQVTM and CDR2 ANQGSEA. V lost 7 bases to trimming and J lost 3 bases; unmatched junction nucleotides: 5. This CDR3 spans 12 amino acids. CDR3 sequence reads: CSGVGTDYGYTF. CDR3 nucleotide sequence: TGCAGCGGCGTCGGGACAGACTATGGCTACACCTTC. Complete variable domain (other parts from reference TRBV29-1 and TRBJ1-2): SAVISQKPSRDICQRGTSLTIQCQVDSQVTMMFWYRQQPGQSLTLIATANQGSEATYESGFVIDKFPISRPNLTFSTLTVSNMSPEDSSIYLCSGVGTDYGYTFGSGTRLTVV.

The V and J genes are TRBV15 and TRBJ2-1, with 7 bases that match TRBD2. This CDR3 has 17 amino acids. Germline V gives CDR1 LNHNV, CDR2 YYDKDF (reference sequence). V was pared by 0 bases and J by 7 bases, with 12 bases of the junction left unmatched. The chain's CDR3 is CATSRDLGRASINEQFF. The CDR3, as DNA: TGTGCCACCAGCAGAGATTTGGGGAGGGCCTCAATAAATGAGCAGTTCTTC.

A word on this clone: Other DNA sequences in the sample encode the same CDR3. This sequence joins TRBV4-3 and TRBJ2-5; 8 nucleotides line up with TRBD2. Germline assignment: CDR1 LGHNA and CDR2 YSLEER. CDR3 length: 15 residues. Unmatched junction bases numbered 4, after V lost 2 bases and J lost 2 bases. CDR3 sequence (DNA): TGCGCCAGCAGCCAATTGTTAGCGGGACAAGAGACCCAGTACTTC. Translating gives CASSQLLAGQETQYF.